Listed below are T cell receptor beta chains from one sample, sequenced in a study of CXCR3-negative and CXCR3-positive naive CD8 T cells. TCRdb reprocessed the 5' RACE reads and keeps a single row for each CDR3 protein, giving no DNA. The sample spans tens of thousands of distinct CDR3 sequences; the ten largest clones claim roughly 20%. Source material: memory CD8+ T cells from blood. The receptors originated from a human donor in good health. Some clones in this sample may be carry-over from other donors' samples. Each CDR3 is given with its conserved first and last residue. Fields, in order: J gene, V gene, clone size, CDR3 protein. The size entry is marked missing in some rows and otherwise reads once, few, many or a size class.

J gene: TRBJ2-1
V gene: TRBV19
clone size: NA
CDR3 protein: CASSIYSSNEQFF

J gene: TRBJ2-1
V gene: TRBV7-8
clone size: NA
CDR3 protein: CASSSQRGAGSYNEQFF

J gene: TRBJ2-6
V gene: TRBV29-1
clone size: NA
CDR3 protein: CSVELTVTTSGANVLTF

J gene: TRBJ2-7
V gene: TRBV6-1
clone size: NA
CDR3 protein: CASSRTGMDEQYF

J gene: TRBJ2-6
V gene: TRBV6-6
clone size: NA
CDR3 protein: CASSYDSTGANVLTF

J gene: TRBJ2-6
V gene: TRBV10-1
clone size: NA
CDR3 protein: CASSCPQANVLTF

J gene: TRBJ2-1
V gene: TRBV7-2
clone size: NA
CDR3 protein: CASSMGLAGGNEQFF

J gene: TRBJ1-1
V gene: TRBV12-3/TRBV12-4
clone size: NA
CDR3 protein: CASSLEGGQSNTEAFF

J gene: TRBJ1-2
V gene: TRBV5-1
clone size: NA
CDR3 protein: CASSLLGADGYTF

J gene: TRBJ1-5
V gene: TRBV7-2
clone size: NA
CDR3 protein: CASSLAPGYQPQHF

J gene: TRBJ1-1
V gene: TRBV28
clone size: NA
CDR3 protein: CASSPVSGTEAFF

J gene: TRBJ2-5
V gene: TRBV28
clone size: NA
CDR3 protein: CASSSTSVETQYF

J gene: TRBJ1-1
V gene: TRBV29-1
clone size: NA
CDR3 protein: CSVLENGQLMNTEAFF

J gene: TRBJ2-1
V gene: TRBV7-8
clone size: NA
CDR3 protein: CASSSGGGASYNEQFF

J gene: TRBJ2-7
V gene: TRBV4-2
clone size: NA
CDR3 protein: CASSQDRDTFSYEQYF

J gene: TRBJ2-2
V gene: TRBV7-2
clone size: NA
CDR3 protein: CASSLGSTGELFF

J gene: TRBJ2-1
V gene: TRBV11-2
clone size: NA
CDR3 protein: CASSFLAPYNEQFF

J gene: TRBJ2-5
V gene: TRBV29-1
clone size: NA
CDR3 protein: CSVDATSGKAVGETQYF

J gene: TRBJ2-1
V gene: TRBV28
clone size: NA
CDR3 protein: CASSLLHHRVGNEQFF

J gene: TRBJ2-7
V gene: TRBV7-9
clone size: large
CDR3 protein: CASSSLAGEASGSYEQYF

J gene: TRBJ1-2
V gene: TRBV14
clone size: NA
CDR3 protein: CASSQAGISLDGYTF

J gene: TRBJ2-7
V gene: TRBV29-1
clone size: NA
CDR3 protein: CSVDEGPYEQYF

J gene: TRBJ2-2
V gene: TRBV7-9
clone size: NA
CDR3 protein: CASSPWKSGRSPNTGELFF

J gene: TRBJ1-1
V gene: TRBV20-1
clone size: NA
CDR3 protein: CSARSPGEHTEAFF

J gene: TRBJ2-3
V gene: TRBV20-1
clone size: NA
CDR3 protein: CSATGREISSDTQYF

J gene: TRBJ2-1
V gene: TRBV29-1
clone size: NA
CDR3 protein: CGSGALANEQFF

J gene: TRBJ2-2
V gene: TRBV6-4
clone size: NA
CDR3 protein: CASSDSAGGLTGELFF

J gene: TRBJ2-2
V gene: TRBV27
clone size: NA
CDR3 protein: CASSYMGGVTGELFF

J gene: TRBJ1-5
V gene: TRBV28
clone size: NA
CDR3 protein: CASSPDGAFSNQPQHF

J gene: TRBJ2-3
V gene: TRBV4-3
clone size: NA
CDR3 protein: CASSQDSGHRSTDTQYF

J gene: TRBJ2-1
V gene: TRBV20-1
clone size: NA
CDR3 protein: CSATGLAGEREQFF

J gene: TRBJ2-1
V gene: TRBV4-3
clone size: NA
CDR3 protein: CASRAPGPYNEQFF

J gene: TRBJ2-7
V gene: TRBV5-4
clone size: NA
CDR3 protein: CASSFGTGPYEQYF

J gene: TRBJ2-1
V gene: TRBV7-6
clone size: NA
CDR3 protein: CASSYVGELQFF

J gene: TRBJ1-6
V gene: TRBV4-3
clone size: NA
CDR3 protein: CASSQDPPVRLNSPLHF

J gene: TRBJ1-1
V gene: TRBV7-6
clone size: NA
CDR3 protein: CASSLEAGLWGTEAFF

J gene: TRBJ2-7
V gene: TRBV29-1
clone size: NA
CDR3 protein: CSVARDSKIEQYF

J gene: TRBJ2-5
V gene: TRBV29-1
clone size: NA
CDR3 protein: CSVEDGGTAQETQYF

J gene: TRBJ1-1
V gene: TRBV29-1
clone size: NA
CDR3 protein: CSVVEARGGTEAFF

J gene: TRBJ2-1
V gene: TRBV5-1
clone size: NA
CDR3 protein: CASSVGGEEFF

J gene: TRBJ2-1
V gene: TRBV4-2
clone size: NA
CDR3 protein: CASSQESSQMYNEQFF

J gene: TRBJ1-1
V gene: TRBV6-5
clone size: NA
CDR3 protein: CASSVQGAHTEAFF

J gene: TRBJ2-2
V gene: TRBV4-2
clone size: NA
CDR3 protein: CASSQGLDFTGELFF

J gene: TRBJ2-7
V gene: TRBV29-1
clone size: NA
CDR3 protein: CSGLSGSYEQYF

J gene: TRBJ2-1
V gene: TRBV15
clone size: NA
CDR3 protein: CATSEVASGVHSYNEQFF

J gene: TRBJ1-5
V gene: TRBV29-1
clone size: medium-sized
CDR3 protein: CSAGGGVGQPQHF

J gene: TRBJ2-2
V gene: TRBV7-3
clone size: NA
CDR3 protein: CASSSSGELFF

J gene: TRBJ2-7
V gene: TRBV6-2/TRBV6-3
clone size: large
CDR3 protein: CASREQGAISYEQYF

J gene: TRBJ2-1
V gene: TRBV6-1
clone size: NA
CDR3 protein: CASSAASNNEQFF

J gene: TRBJ2-3
V gene: TRBV7-3
clone size: NA
CDR3 protein: CASSLGLAGVLEDTQYF

J gene: TRBJ1-4
V gene: TRBV7-6
clone size: NA
CDR3 protein: CASSLDRLNEKLFF

J gene: TRBJ2-7
V gene: TRBV30
clone size: NA
CDR3 protein: CAWSDWGSSYEQYF

J gene: TRBJ2-1
V gene: TRBV6-2/TRBV6-3
clone size: NA
CDR3 protein: CASSLYSYNEQFF

J gene: TRBJ2-3
V gene: TRBV10-2
clone size: NA
CDR3 protein: CASSELGGGQADTQYF

J gene: TRBJ2-7
V gene: TRBV6-2/TRBV6-3
clone size: NA
CDR3 protein: CASSRLGALYEQYF

J gene: TRBJ2-7
V gene: TRBV12-3/TRBV12-4
clone size: NA
CDR3 protein: CASSSRGSSYEQYF

J gene: TRBJ2-1
V gene: TRBV7-6
clone size: NA
CDR3 protein: CASSLVGNAYNEQFF

J gene: TRBJ2-7
V gene: TRBV9
clone size: NA
CDR3 protein: CASSVAAGGLYEQYF

J gene: TRBJ1-5
V gene: TRBV20-1
clone size: NA
CDR3 protein: CSARKDSYSNQPQHF

J gene: TRBJ1-1
V gene: TRBV11-3
clone size: NA
CDR3 protein: CASRGKGNTEAFF